These T cell receptor beta chains were read from a single sample in a study of blood T cell repertoires in COVID-19. Using immunoSEQ multiplex PCR, the repertoire was profiled, and TCRdb retains in-frame clones only, with some absent. The sample holds a few hundred thousand clones, roughly 85% seen once. Material: PBMCs or T cells enriched from blood (not recorded which). The receptors stem from a woman aged 45-60 years who had recovered from COVID-19. CDR3s include the opening cysteine and the closing phenylalanine or tryptophan. Each record gives: clone size, J gene, V gene, D gene, CDR3 DNA, CDR3 protein. The D gene is left open where the match is weak. Not all rows give a size; the values are once, few, many and, for expanded clones, a class.

abundance: NA
j_gene: TRBJ2-4
v_gene: TRBV5-1
d_gene: TRBD2
CDR3nt: TGCGCCAGCAGCCTTGGGGGGGTTCTAGCCAAAAACATTCAGTACTTC
CDR3aa: CASSLGGVLAKNIQYF

abundance: NA
j_gene: TRBJ2-7
v_gene: TRBV7-9
d_gene: TRBD1
CDR3nt: TGTGCCAGCAGCTCAGAGGAGCGGACAGGGGGCATCGAGCAGTACTTC
CDR3aa: CASSSEERTGGIEQYF

abundance: NA
j_gene: TRBJ2-5
v_gene: TRBV3-1/TRBV3-2
d_gene: TRBD2
CDR3nt: TGTGCCAGCAGCTCGACGGGAGGGAACCAAGAGACCCAGTACTTC
CDR3aa: CASSSTGGNQETQYF

abundance: NA
j_gene: TRBJ2-1
v_gene: TRBV3-1/TRBV3-2
d_gene: TRBD2
CDR3nt: TGTGCCAGCAGCCAAGATACGGCGGGAGGGCAGTTCTTC
CDR3aa: CASSQDTAGGQFF

abundance: NA
j_gene: TRBJ2-5
v_gene: TRBV2
d_gene: TRBD1
CDR3nt: TGTGCCAGCCTGACTCAGACAGGGGGAGAGACCCAGTACTTC
CDR3aa: CASLTQTGGETQYF

abundance: NA
j_gene: TRBJ2-7
v_gene: TRBV9
d_gene: TRBD1
CDR3nt: TGTGCCAGCAGCGTCGGACAGGGGGCGGGAGAGCAGTACTTC
CDR3aa: CASSVGQGAGEQYF

abundance: NA
j_gene: TRBJ2-7
v_gene: TRBV3-1/TRBV3-2
d_gene: TRBD1
CDR3nt: TGTGCCAGCAGCCGGGGGACAGGCGCCTACGAGCAGTACTTC
CDR3aa: CASSRGTGAYEQYF

abundance: NA
j_gene: TRBJ1-1
v_gene: TRBV6-4
d_gene: TRBD1
CDR3nt: TGTGCCAGCAGTGGAGAAGGGGGCCTAACTGAAGCTTTCTTT
CDR3aa: CASSGEGGLTEAFF

abundance: NA
j_gene: TRBJ1-2
v_gene: TRBV3-1/TRBV3-2
d_gene: NA
CDR3nt: TGTGCCAGCAGCTCCGGACAGTTCTTCTATGGCTACACCTTC
CDR3aa: CASSSGQFFYGYTF

abundance: few
j_gene: TRBJ2-2
v_gene: TRBV27
d_gene: TRBD2
CDR3nt: TGTGCCAGCAGTCAATACGGACTAGCGGGAGGGACCGGGGAGCTGTTTTTT
CDR3aa: CASSQYGLAGGTGELFF

abundance: NA
j_gene: TRBJ2-5
v_gene: TRBV5-1
d_gene: TRBD1
CDR3nt: TGCGCCAGCAGCTATAGGGACAGCACTCAAGAGACCCAGTACTTC
CDR3aa: CASSYRDSTQETQYF

abundance: NA
j_gene: TRBJ2-1
v_gene: TRBV10-3
d_gene: TRBD2
CDR3nt: TGTGCCATCAGTGATCGACTAGCGGGAGCTAATGAGCAGTTCTTC
CDR3aa: CAISDRLAGANEQFF

abundance: once
j_gene: TRBJ2-1
v_gene: TRBV3-1/TRBV3-2
d_gene: TRBD1
CDR3nt: TGTGCCAGCAGCTTAATGGGACAGGGGACCTACAATGAGCAGTTCTTC
CDR3aa: CASSLMGQGTYNEQFF

abundance: NA
j_gene: TRBJ2-7
v_gene: TRBV6-5
d_gene: TRBD2
CDR3nt: TGTGCCAGCAGTTACTTCCAGGGAGGGTGGGAGCAGTACTTC
CDR3aa: CASSYFQGGWEQYF

abundance: NA
j_gene: TRBJ1-1
v_gene: TRBV29-1
d_gene: NA
CDR3nt: TGCAGCTCTTGGTCCGGGGGGAACACTGAAGCTTTCTTT
CDR3aa: CSSWSGGNTEAFF

abundance: NA
j_gene: TRBJ2-1
v_gene: TRBV18
d_gene: TRBD2
CDR3nt: TGTGCCAGCTCTAACCGACCTAGACTAGCGGGAGGGTCTGAGAAGGAGCAGTTCTTC
CDR3aa: CASSNRPRLAGGSEKEQFF

abundance: NA
j_gene: TRBJ1-6
v_gene: TRBV5-4
d_gene: NA
CDR3nt: TGTGCCAGCAGCAACGGACCTGTCGGGGATTCACCCCTCCACTTT
CDR3aa: CASSNGPVGDSPLHF

abundance: NA
j_gene: TRBJ1-1
v_gene: TRBV11-2
d_gene: TRBD1
CDR3nt: TGTGCCAGCAGCTTCACCGGGACAGGGGACACTGAAGCTTTCTTT
CDR3aa: CASSFTGTGDTEAFF

abundance: NA
j_gene: TRBJ2-5
v_gene: TRBV3-1/TRBV3-2
d_gene: NA
CDR3nt: TGTGCCAGCAGCTCTCAAGAGACCCAGTACTTC
CDR3aa: CASSSQETQYF

abundance: NA
j_gene: TRBJ1-1
v_gene: TRBV3-1/TRBV3-2
d_gene: TRBD1
CDR3nt: TGTGCCAGCAGCCAATTCTACAGGGGGAACACTGAAGCTTTCTTT
CDR3aa: CASSQFYRGNTEAFF

abundance: once
j_gene: TRBJ1-1
v_gene: TRBV28
d_gene: NA
CDR3nt: TGTGCCAGCAGCCCCGGGATGGGCACTGAAGCTTTCTTT
CDR3aa: CASSPGMGTEAFF

abundance: once
j_gene: TRBJ2-3
v_gene: TRBV10-3
d_gene: TRBD2
CDR3nt: TGTGCCACACAGGGACTAGCGGGATACACAGATACGCAGTATTTT
CDR3aa: CATQGLAGYTDTQYF

abundance: few
j_gene: TRBJ1-6
v_gene: TRBV4-2
d_gene: NA
CDR3nt: TGTGCCAGCAGCCAAGAGGAGGGTTGGACCCTCCACTTT
CDR3aa: CASSQEEGWTLHF

abundance: NA
j_gene: TRBJ1-5
v_gene: TRBV28
d_gene: TRBD1
CDR3nt: TGTGCCAGCAGTTTAGGGGGACAGGGCGGTCAGCCCCAGCATTTT
CDR3aa: CASSLGGQGGQPQHF

abundance: NA
j_gene: TRBJ1-3
v_gene: TRBV7-6
d_gene: NA
CDR3nt: TGTGCCAGCAGCTCTCAAGTGGCAGGCCCCTTTTCCTCTGGAAACACCATATATTTT
CDR3aa: CASSSQVAGPFSSGNTIYF

abundance: NA
j_gene: TRBJ1-2
v_gene: TRBV28
d_gene: NA
CDR3nt: TGTGCCAGCAGTTTTGAAGGAGGGGCCGTCTATGGCTACACCTTC
CDR3aa: CASSFEGGAVYGYTF

abundance: NA
j_gene: TRBJ2-1
v_gene: TRBV5-1
d_gene: NA
CDR3nt: TGCGCCAGCAGCTATGATCAGGGTACCCAGTTCTTC
CDR3aa: CASSYDQGTQFF

abundance: NA
j_gene: TRBJ1-4
v_gene: TRBV12-3/TRBV12-4
d_gene: NA
CDR3nt: TGTGCCAGCAGTCCCCGGGGGGTGGAAAAACTGTTTTTT
CDR3aa: CASSPRGVEKLFF

abundance: NA
j_gene: TRBJ2-5
v_gene: TRBV5-1
d_gene: TRBD1
CDR3nt: TGCGCCAGCAGCAGCTCCGGGACAGTGGGGATAACCCAGTACTTC
CDR3aa: CASSSSGTVGITQYF

abundance: NA
j_gene: TRBJ2-7
v_gene: TRBV14
d_gene: TRBD2
CDR3nt: TGTGCCAGCAGCCAAGATTCGACCTGGGGGAGGGGGCAGTACTTC
CDR3aa: CASSQDSTWGRGQYF

abundance: NA
j_gene: TRBJ2-7
v_gene: TRBV5-1
d_gene: TRBD2
CDR3nt: TGCGCCAGCAGCTTGACTAGCGGGAGCTACGAGCAGTACTTC
CDR3aa: CASSLTSGSYEQYF

abundance: NA
j_gene: TRBJ2-1
v_gene: TRBV28
d_gene: NA
CDR3nt: TGTGCCAGCACTACAGCGGCGCGGGGCAATGAGCAGTTCTTC
CDR3aa: CASTTAARGNEQFF

abundance: NA
j_gene: TRBJ1-5
v_gene: TRBV19
d_gene: NA
CDR3nt: TGTGCCAGTACCCTGAGCCAGGCCAATCAGCCCCAGCATTTT
CDR3aa: CASTLSQANQPQHF

abundance: NA
j_gene: TRBJ1-5
v_gene: TRBV24-1
d_gene: NA
CDR3nt: TGTGCCACCAGTGACGGTAATGCGGGTCAGCCCCAGCATTTT
CDR3aa: CATSDGNAGQPQHF

abundance: NA
j_gene: TRBJ1-1
v_gene: TRBV9
d_gene: TRBD1
CDR3nt: TGTGCCAGCAGCGTAGGGCAGGGGGGTCGGACTGAAGCTTTCTTT
CDR3aa: CASSVGQGGRTEAFF

abundance: NA
j_gene: TRBJ2-6
v_gene: TRBV9
d_gene: NA
CDR3nt: TGTGCCAGCAGCGTTGTCCGAGGTAACTCTGGGGCCAACGTCCTGACTTTC
CDR3aa: CASSVVRGNSGANVLTF

abundance: NA
j_gene: TRBJ1-2
v_gene: TRBV28
d_gene: NA
CDR3nt: TGTGCCAGCAGTTTTATTTCAGGGGCGAGTGGCTACACCTTC
CDR3aa: CASSFISGASGYTF

abundance: NA
j_gene: TRBJ2-1
v_gene: TRBV24-1
d_gene: TRBD2
CDR3nt: TGTGCCACCAGTGACCAAAGCGGGAGGGCCTACAATGAGCAGTTCTTC
CDR3aa: CATSDQSGRAYNEQFF

abundance: NA
j_gene: TRBJ2-7
v_gene: TRBV6-5
d_gene: NA
CDR3nt: TGTGCCAGCAGTAATTCCCGTGCGATCGACGAGCAGTACTTC
CDR3aa: CASSNSRAIDEQYF